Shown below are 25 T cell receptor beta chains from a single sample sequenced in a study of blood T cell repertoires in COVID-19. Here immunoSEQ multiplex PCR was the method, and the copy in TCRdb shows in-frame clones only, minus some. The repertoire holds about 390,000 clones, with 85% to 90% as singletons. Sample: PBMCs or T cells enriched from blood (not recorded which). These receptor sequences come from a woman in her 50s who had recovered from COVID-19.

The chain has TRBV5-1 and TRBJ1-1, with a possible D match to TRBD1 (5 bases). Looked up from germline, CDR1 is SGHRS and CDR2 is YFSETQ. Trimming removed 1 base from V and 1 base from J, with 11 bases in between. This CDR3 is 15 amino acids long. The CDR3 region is CASSLLGVENTEAFF. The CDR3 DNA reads TGCGCCAGCAGCTTGTTAGGGGTCGAGAACACTGAAGCTTTCTTT. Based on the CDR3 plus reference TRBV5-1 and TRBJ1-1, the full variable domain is KAGVTQTPRYLIKTRGQQVTLSCSPISGHRSVSWYQQTPGQGLQFLFEYFSETQRNKGNFPGRFSGRQFSNSRSEMNVSTLELGDSALYLCASSLLGVENTEAFFGQGTRLTVV.

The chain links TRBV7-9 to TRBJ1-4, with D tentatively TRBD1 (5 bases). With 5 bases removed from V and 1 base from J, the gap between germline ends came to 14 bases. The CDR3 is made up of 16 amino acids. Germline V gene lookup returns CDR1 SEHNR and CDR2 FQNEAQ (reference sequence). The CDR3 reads CASSPTSQGTNEKLFF. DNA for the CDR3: TGTGCCAGCAGCCCTACATCCCAGGGAACTAATGAAAAACTGTTTTTT.

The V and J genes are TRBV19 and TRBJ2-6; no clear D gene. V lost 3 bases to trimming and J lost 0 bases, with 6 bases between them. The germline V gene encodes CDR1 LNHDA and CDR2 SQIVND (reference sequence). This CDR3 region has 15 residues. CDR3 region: CASSIIHSGANVLTF. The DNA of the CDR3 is TGTGCCAGTAGTATCATCCACTCTGGGGCCAACGTCCTGACTTTC.

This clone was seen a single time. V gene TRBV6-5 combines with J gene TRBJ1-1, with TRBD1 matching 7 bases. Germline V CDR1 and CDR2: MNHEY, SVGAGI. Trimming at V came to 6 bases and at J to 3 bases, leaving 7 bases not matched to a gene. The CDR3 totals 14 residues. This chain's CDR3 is CASRQQGSDTEAFF. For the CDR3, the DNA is TGTGCCAGCAGACAACAGGGGTCGGACACTGAAGCTTTCTTT.

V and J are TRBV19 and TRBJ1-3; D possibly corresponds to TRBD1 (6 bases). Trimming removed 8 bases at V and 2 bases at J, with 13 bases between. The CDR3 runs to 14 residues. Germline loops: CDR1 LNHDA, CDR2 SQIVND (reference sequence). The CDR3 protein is CASLRGDPGNTIYF. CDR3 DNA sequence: TGTGCCAGTCTCAGGGGCGACCCTGGAAACACCATATATTTT.

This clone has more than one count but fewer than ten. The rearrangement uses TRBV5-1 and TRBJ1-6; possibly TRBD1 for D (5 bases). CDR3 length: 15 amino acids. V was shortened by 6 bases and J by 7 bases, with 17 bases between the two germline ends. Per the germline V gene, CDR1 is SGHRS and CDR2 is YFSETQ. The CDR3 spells CASTPTGGLNSPLHF. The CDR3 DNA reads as TGCGCCAGCACACCCACCGGGGGATTAAATTCACCCCTCCACTTT.

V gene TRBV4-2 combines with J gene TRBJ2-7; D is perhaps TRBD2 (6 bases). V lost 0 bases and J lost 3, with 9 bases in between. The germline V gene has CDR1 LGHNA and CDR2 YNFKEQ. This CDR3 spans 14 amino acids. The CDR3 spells CASSQEWRDYEQYF. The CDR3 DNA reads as TGTGCCAGCAGCCAAGAGTGGCGGGACTACGAGCAGTACTTC.

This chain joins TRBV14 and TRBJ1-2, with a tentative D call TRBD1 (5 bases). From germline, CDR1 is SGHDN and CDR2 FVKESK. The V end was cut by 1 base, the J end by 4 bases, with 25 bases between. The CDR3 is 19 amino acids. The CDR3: CASSQGMGGSVRGPYGYTF. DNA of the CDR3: TGTGCCAGCAGCCAAGGAATGGGGGGGTCGGTTCGGGGACCCTATGGCTACACCTTC. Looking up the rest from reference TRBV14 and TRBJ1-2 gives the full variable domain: EAGVTQFPSHSVIEKGQTVTLRCDPISGHDNLYWYRRVMGKEIKFLLHFVKESKQDESGMPNNRFLAERTGGTYSTLKVQPAELEDSGVYFCASSQGMGGSVRGPYGYTFGSGTRLTVV.

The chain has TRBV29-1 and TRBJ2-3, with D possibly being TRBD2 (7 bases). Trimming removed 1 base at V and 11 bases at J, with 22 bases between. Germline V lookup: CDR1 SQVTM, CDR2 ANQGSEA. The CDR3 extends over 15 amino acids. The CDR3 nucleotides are TGCAGCGTTGAAGTTCCCTATTGGGGGGGCGTGATGCAGTATTTT. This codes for CSVEVPYWGGVMQYF.

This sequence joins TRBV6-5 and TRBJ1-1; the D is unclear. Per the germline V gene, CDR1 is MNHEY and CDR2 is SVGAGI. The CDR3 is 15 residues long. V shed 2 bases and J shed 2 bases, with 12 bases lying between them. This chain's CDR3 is CASSYGRGRNTEAFF. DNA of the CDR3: TGTGCCAGCAGTTACGGGAGAGGGCGAAACACTGAAGCTTTCTTT.

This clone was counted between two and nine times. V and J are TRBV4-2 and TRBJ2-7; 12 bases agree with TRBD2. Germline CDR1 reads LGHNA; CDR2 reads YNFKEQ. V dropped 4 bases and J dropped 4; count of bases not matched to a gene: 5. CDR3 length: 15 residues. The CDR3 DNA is TGTGCCAGCAGCCCACTAGCGGGGGGTGGATACGAGCAGTACTTC. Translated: CASSPLAGGGYEQYF.

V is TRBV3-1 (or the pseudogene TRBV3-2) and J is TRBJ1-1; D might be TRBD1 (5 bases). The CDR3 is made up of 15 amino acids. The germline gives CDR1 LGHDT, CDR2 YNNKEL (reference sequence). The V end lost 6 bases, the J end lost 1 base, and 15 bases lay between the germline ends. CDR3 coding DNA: TGTGCCAGCAGTCACGCTACGACAGCGAACACTGAAGCTTTCTTT. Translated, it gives CASSHATTANTEAFF.

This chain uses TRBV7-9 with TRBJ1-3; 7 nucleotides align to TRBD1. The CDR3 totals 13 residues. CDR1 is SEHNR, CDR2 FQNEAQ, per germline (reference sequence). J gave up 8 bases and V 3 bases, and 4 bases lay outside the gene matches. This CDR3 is CASSFQGEDTIYF. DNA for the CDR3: TGTGCCAGCAGCTTCCAGGGGGAGGACACCATATATTTT. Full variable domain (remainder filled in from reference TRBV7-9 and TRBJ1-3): DTGVSQNPRHKITKRGQNVTFRCDPISEHNRLYWYRQTLGQGPEFLTYFQNEAQLEKSRLLSDRFSAERPKGSFSTLEIQRTEQGDSAMYLCASSFQGEDTIYFGEGSWLTVV.

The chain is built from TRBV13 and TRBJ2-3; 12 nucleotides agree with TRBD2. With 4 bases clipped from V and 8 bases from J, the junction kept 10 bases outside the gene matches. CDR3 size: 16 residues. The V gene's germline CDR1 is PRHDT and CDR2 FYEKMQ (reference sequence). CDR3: CASSSRTSGAPGTQYF. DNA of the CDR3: TGTGCCAGCAGCTCAAGGACTAGCGGGGCCCCCGGTACGCAGTATTTT.

CDR3: CASSHPISLATDTQYF. The CDR3 DNA is TGTGCCAGCAGCCACCCAATCAGTTTGGCCACAGATACGCAGTATTTT. The rearrangement links TRBV5-8 to TRBJ2-3, with D unresolved. CDR1 is SGHTS and CDR2 is YDEGEE in the germline V gene. The germline V and J ends were trimmed by 4 bases and 2 bases, with 17 bases remaining between them. CDR3 length: 16 amino acids.

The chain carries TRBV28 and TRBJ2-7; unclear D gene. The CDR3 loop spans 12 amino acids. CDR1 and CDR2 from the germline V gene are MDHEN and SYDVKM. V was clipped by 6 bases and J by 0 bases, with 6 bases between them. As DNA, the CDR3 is TGTGCCAGCAGCCCCTCCTCCTACGAGCAGTACTTC. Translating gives CASSPSSYEQYF.

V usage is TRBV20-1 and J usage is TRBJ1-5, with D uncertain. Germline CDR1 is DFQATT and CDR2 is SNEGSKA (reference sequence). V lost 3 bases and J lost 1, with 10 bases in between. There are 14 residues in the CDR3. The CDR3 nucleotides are TGCAGTGCTAGTGTGAGGGTCAGCAATCAGCCCCAGCATTTT. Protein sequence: CSASVRVSNQPQHF.

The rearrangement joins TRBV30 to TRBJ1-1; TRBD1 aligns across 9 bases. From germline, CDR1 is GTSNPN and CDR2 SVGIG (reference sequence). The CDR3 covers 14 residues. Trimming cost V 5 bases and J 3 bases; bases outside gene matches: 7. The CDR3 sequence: CAWGRTGDYTEAFF. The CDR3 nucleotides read TGTGCCTGGGGGCGGACAGGGGATTACACTGAAGCTTTCTTT.

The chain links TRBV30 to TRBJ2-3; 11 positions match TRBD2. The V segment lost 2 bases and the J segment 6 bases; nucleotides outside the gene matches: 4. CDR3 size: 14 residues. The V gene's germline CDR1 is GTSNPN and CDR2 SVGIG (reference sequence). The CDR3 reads CAWSLAGGRDTQYF. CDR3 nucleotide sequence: TGTGCCTGGAGTCTAGCGGGGGGCCGGGATACGCAGTATTTT.

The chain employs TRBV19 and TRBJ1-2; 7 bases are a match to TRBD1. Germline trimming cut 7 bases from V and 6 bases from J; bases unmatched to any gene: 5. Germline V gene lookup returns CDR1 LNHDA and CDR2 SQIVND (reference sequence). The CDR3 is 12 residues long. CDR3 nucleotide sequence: TGTGCCAGTATTGGACAGGCAAATGGCTACACCTTC. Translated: CASIGQANGYTF.

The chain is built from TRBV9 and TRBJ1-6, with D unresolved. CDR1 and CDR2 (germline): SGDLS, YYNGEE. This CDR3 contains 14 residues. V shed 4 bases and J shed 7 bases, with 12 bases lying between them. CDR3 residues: CASSIAGKNSPLHF. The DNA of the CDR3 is TGTGCCAGCAGCATTGCAGGAAAAAATTCACCCCTCCACTTT. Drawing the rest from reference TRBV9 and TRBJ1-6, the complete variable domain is DSGVTQTPKHLITATGQRVTLRCSPRSGDLSVYWYQQSLDQGLQFLIQYYNGEERAKGNILERFSAQQFPDLHSELNLSSLELGDSALYFCASSIAGKNSPLHFGNGTRLTVT.

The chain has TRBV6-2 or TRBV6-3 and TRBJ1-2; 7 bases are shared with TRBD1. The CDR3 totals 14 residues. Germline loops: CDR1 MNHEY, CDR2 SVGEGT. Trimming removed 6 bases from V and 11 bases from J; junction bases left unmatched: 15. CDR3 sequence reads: CASSPRGLGFGYTF. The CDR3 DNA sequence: TGTGCCAGCAGCCCAAGGGGGCTCGGGTTTGGATACACCTTC.

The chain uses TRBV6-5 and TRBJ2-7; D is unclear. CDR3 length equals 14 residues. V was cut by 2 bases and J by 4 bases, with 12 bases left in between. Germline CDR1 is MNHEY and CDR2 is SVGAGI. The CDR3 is CASSYSFRIYEQYF. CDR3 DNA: TGTGCCAGCAGTTACAGTTTCAGAATTTACGAGCAGTACTTC.

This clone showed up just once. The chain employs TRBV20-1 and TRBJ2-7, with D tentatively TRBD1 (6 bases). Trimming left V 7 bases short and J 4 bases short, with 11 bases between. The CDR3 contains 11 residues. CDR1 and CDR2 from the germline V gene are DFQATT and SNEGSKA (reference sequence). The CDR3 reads CSGTGKYEQYF. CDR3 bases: TGCAGTGGAACAGGGAAGTACGAGCAGTACTTC.

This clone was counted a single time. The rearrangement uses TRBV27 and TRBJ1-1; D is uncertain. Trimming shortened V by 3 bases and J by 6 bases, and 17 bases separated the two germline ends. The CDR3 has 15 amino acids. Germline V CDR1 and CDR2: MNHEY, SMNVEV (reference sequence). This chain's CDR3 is CASSFVSKSRAEAFF. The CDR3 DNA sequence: TGTGCCAGCAGTTTCGTGTCCAAATCGAGGGCTGAAGCTTTCTTT.